The present TCR beta chain was sequenced within a study of blood T cell repertoires in COVID-19. Study-wide context: Samples representing acute and convalescent COVID-19 were sourced from the United States, Italy and Spain. From T cells, B-cell-depleted T cells, or PBMCs came the material, which was cDNA or gDNA.

Original analysis: Reference gene primer amplification gave estimated nucleated cell counts. Only in-frame clones appear in the TCRdb table, and some are missing; sequencing was by immunoSEQ multiplex PCR. V and J calls and clone size are copied from that table; D and trimming were computed from the DNA. The sample records about 64,000 clones, 80% to 95% being singletons. Trimming left V 3 bases short and J 4 bases short, with 8 bases between. Germline values: CDR1 LNHDA, CDR2 SQIVND (reference sequence). The CDR3 spans 13 residues. V and J are TRBV19 and TRBJ2-3; D is unclear. Sequencing input: peripheral blood. The source is a woman older than 75 with active COVID-19. The CDR3, as DNA: TGTGCCAGTAGTATCAGTGAGGCAGATACGCAGTATTTT. Translated: CASSISEADTQYF. The entire variable domain, with the rest obtained from reference TRBV19 and TRBJ2-3, is as follows: DGGITQSPKYLFRKEGQNVTLSCEQNLNHDAMYWYRQDPGQGLRLIYYSQIVNDFQKGDIAEGYSVSREKKESFPLTVTSAQKNPTAFYLCASSISEADTQYFGPGTRLTVL.